One T cell receptor beta chain is described in this entry. This receptor's antigen is unknown. Qualities for individual bases were not recorded, and no much larger clone is one base off. Collaborating institutions collected whole blood in K2EDTA tubes following their own protocols. For TCRbeta analysis, collaborators shipped samples as frozen whole blood, isolated PBMCs, or DNA extracted from either of those sample types. The sample originates from a study of blood T cell repertoires in COVID-19 (TCRdb year 2020). About the study as a whole: Samples covering the acute and convalescent phases of COVID-19 were provided by collaborators in the United States, Italy and Spain. The prospective study material was composed of cDNA or gDNA derived from T cells, B-cell-depleted T cells, or PBMCs. The dataset comprised deeply sampled blood TCRbeta repertoires from subjects exposed to, actively infected with, or recovered from COVID-19. The repertoires were released in a freely available public database meant as a resource for research on the immune response to SARS-CoV-2. The samples were drawn from two sources: the first 160 participants of the ongoing ImmuneRACE study, and 1,000 to 1,500 subjects contributed by 6 global collaborators. A de-identified subject ID, COVID-19 status, age in years and sex were almost always included in the sample metadata. Where available, HLA class I and class II types were obtained from metadata supplied by the sample provider rather than from assay-based typing. The study at large found these results: The quantity of clinical and demographic metadata differed by source and by participant and was supplied without curation.

The immunoSEQ Assay, a bias-controlled multiplex PCR, was used to amplify TCRbeta CDR3 regions from genomic DNA. As for the authors' bioinformatics: Nucleated cell counts per sample were estimated from amplification of reference gene primers within the assay. To quantify the absolute abundance of each unique TCRbeta CDR3 rearrangement, sequence reads were collapsed and filtered. For each sample, productive Simpson clonality was calculated as the square root of Simpson's diversity index across productive rearrangements. The immuneACCESS repertoire file appears here via TCRdb, limited to in-frame rearrangements. These files lack a portion of the clones; in checked studies, under half of the deficit traces to unresolved V genes, and the cause of the others is not known. Clone size and V and J calls were adopted from that table, with D and trimming inferred from the DNA. In all, the sample holds about 210,000 clones, and just under 85% of those were seen once. The ten biggest clones cover approximately 8% of the sample.

As encoded in the germline V gene, CDR1 is SGHAT while CDR2 is FQNNGV. V has 8 bases trimmed and J has 8 bases trimmed; junction bases matching no gene number 10. The CDR3 runs 15 residues from the cysteine to the phenylalanine. Left in the record is the CDR3 DNA by itself, 45 bases read in frame from the first base. The sequence derives from a woman aged 45-65 years with active or convalescent COVID-19. Recombination linked TRBV11-2 to TRBJ1-4; 11 bases in the middle match TRBD1. The specimen was peripheral blood. At the DNA level, the sequence is TGTGCCAGCCGGAACCCGGGACAGGGGGACGAAAAACTGTTTTTT. The translation is CASRNPGQGDEKLFF.